The next 11 T cell receptor beta chains were all read from a single sample in a study of cytomegalovirus exposure and HLA in healthy donors. The PCR was carried out with 60 Vbeta primers and 13 Jbeta primers. Assay: immunoSEQ multiplex PCR; the TCRdb copy retains only in-frame clones and omits some. Of around 130,000 clones listed, about 85% were seen once; the top ten hold 1.7%. The specimen sequenced was PBMCs. Source of these receptors: a boy between 10 and 17 years old in good health and CMV-seronegative.

The CDR3: CASRYSGQLYNEQFF. In nucleotides, the CDR3 is TGTGCCAGCAGGTACTCGGGACAGCTCTACAATGAGCAGTTCTTC. V gene TRBV7-2 combines with J gene TRBJ2-1, with 7 nucleotides matching TRBD1. V shed 6 bases and J 3 bases; nucleotides not matched to a gene: 8. The germline gives CDR1 SGHTA, CDR2 FQGNSA. The CDR3 consists of 15 residues.

The gene calls are TRBV13 and TRBJ2-5, with D maybe TRBD2 (6 bases). Germline CDR1 is PRHDT and CDR2 is FYEKMQ (reference sequence). The CDR3 runs to 14 residues. The V and J ends lost 1 base and 5 bases respectively, with 11 bases between them. This CDR3 reads CASSLVGGFETQYF. The CDR3 DNA reads as TGTGCCAGCAGCTTAGTAGGAGGGTTCGAGACCCAGTACTTC. The whole variable domain, filled in from reference TRBV13 and TRBJ2-5, reads AAGVIQSPRHLIKEKRETATLKCYPIPRHDTVYWYQQGPGQDPQFLISFYEKMQSDKGSIPDRFSAQQFSDYHSELNMSSLELGDSALYFCASSLVGGFETQYFGPGTRLLVL.

The V and J genes are TRBV2 and TRBJ1-2, with TRBD1 matching 9 bases. V lost 4 bases to trimming and J lost 6 bases; unmatched junction nucleotides: 0. The V gene's germline CDR1 is SNHLY and CDR2 FYNNEI. The CDR3 is 12 residues long. This chain's CDR3 is CASSGQGDGYTF. The DNA of the CDR3 is TGTGCCAGCAGTGGACAGGGGGATGGCTACACCTTC.

The chain couples TRBV19 to TRBJ1-6, with D perhaps TRBD1 (5 bases). The CDR3 is made up of 15 amino acids. Trimming shortened V by 4 bases and J by 4 bases, and 11 bases separated the two germline ends. CDR1 and CDR2 (germline): LNHDA, SQIVND (reference sequence). The CDR3 nucleotides are TGTGCCAGTAGTACGGGGGAGGGTTATAATTCACCCCTCCACTTT. Its translation: CASSTGEGYNSPLHF.

V usage is TRBV9 and J usage is TRBJ2-3; 8 nucleotides agree with TRBD1. This CDR3 comprises 18 residues. V was pared by 4 bases and J by 0 bases, with 13 bases of the junction left unmatched. Per germline, CDR1 SGDLS and CDR2 YYNGEE. The CDR3 sequence: CASSLGQGGGASTDTQYF. CDR3 nucleotides: TGTGCCAGCAGCCTAGGACAGGGCGGCGGGGCTAGCACAGATACGCAGTATTTT.

This rearrangement joins TRBV6-6 to TRBJ1-6, with 7 bases fitting TRBD1. The CDR3 is 15 residues long. The V gene's germline CDR1 is MNHNY and CDR2 SVGAGI (reference sequence). The V segment lost 5 bases and the J segment 3 bases; nucleotides outside the gene matches: 4. This chain's CDR3 is CASSTQGNYNSPLHF. DNA of the CDR3: TGTGCCAGCAGTACACAGGGGAACTATAATTCACCCCTCCACTTT.

The V and J genes are TRBV7-9 and TRBJ2-7; the D gene is possibly TRBD1 (5 bases). The CDR3 is 15 residues long. The V and J ends lost 0 bases and 5 bases respectively, with 14 bases between them. Germline values: CDR1 SEHNR, CDR2 FQNEAQ (reference sequence). This CDR3 is CASSLALGAVDEQYF. As DNA, the CDR3 is TGTGCCAGCAGCTTAGCGCTAGGGGCGGTGGACGAGCAGTACTTC.

This chain joins TRBV27 and TRBJ2-3; 11 bases map to TRBD2. The CDR3 totals 16 residues. Unmatched junction bases numbered 3, after V lost 4 bases and J lost 0 bases. Germline CDR1 is MNHEY and CDR2 is SMNVEV (reference sequence). The CDR3 DNA reads TGTGCCAGCAGTTCCGGGACTAGCGGTAGCACAGATACGCAGTATTTT. Its translation: CASSSGTSGSTDTQYF.

This clone was counted only a few times. The genes are TRBV2 and TRBJ1-5; TRBD1 aligns across 7 bases. V was clipped by 6 bases and J by 3 bases; unmatched bases: 5. Germline V gives CDR1 SNHLY, CDR2 FYNNEI. The CDR3 covers 14 residues. Written as DNA, the CDR3 is TGTGCCAGCAGCCTGACAGGGTACAATCAGCCCCAGCATTTT. This encodes CASSLTGYNQPQHF.

This chain joins TRBV13 and TRBJ1-2; weak D call: TRBD1 (5 bases). The CDR3 contains 14 residues. V lost 5 bases, J lost 7 bases, and 17 bases lay in between. Germline V lookup: CDR1 PRHDT, CDR2 FYEKMQ (reference sequence). The CDR3 DNA reads TGTGCCAGCAGCCCCCCGGGACTTGAACCTGGCTACACCTTC. It translates to CASSPPGLEPGYTF. Looking up the rest from reference TRBV13 and TRBJ1-2 gives the full variable domain: AAGVIQSPRHLIKEKRETATLKCYPIPRHDTVYWYQQGPGQDPQFLISFYEKMQSDKGSIPDRFSAQQFSDYHSELNMSSLELGDSALYFCASSPPGLEPGYTFGSGTRLTVV.

This rearrangement joins TRBV30 to TRBJ1-5; D perhaps matches TRBD1 (5 bases). Trimming removed 4 bases from V and 4 bases from J, with 8 bases in between. This CDR3 has 12 residues. In germline, CDR1 is GTSNPN, CDR2 SVGIG (reference sequence). CDR3 bases: TGTGCCTGGAACGGGGGGAATCAGCCCCAGCATTTT. Residues: CAWNGGNQPQHF.